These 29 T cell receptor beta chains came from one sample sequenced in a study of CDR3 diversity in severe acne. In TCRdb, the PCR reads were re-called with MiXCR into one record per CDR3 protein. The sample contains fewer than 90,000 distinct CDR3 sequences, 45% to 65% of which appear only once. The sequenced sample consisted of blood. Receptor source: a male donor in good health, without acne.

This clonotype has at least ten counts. CDR3 in amino acids: CASSQGGGGSTDTQYF. The CDR3 DNA reads TGTGCCAGCAGCCAAGGAGGTGGCGGAAGCACAGATACGCAGTATTTT. The V gene is TRBV3-1, the J gene TRBJ2-3; D call uncertain. V lost 1 base and J lost 0, with 11 bases in between. The CDR3 consists of 16 residues. Germline values: CDR1 LGHDT, CDR2 YNNKEL (reference sequence).

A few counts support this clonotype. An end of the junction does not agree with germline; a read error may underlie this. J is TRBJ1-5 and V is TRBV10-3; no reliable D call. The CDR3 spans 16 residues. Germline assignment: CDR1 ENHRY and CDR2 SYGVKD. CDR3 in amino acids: CASSLNGVLGNQPQHF. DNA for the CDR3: TGTGCCAGCAGTCTAAATGGGGTCCTGGGGAATCAGCCCCAGCATTTT.

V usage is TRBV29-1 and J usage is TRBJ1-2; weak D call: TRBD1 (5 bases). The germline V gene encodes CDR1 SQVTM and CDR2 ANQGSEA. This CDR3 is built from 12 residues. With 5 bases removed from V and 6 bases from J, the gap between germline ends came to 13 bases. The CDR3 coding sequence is TGCAGCGTTTACCCGGGGGAGGATGGCTACACCTTC. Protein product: CSVYPGEDGYTF.

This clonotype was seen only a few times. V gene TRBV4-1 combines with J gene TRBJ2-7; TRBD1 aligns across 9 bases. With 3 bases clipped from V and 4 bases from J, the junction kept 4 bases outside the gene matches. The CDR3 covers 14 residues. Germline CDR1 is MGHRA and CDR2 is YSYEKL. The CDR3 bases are TGCGCCAGCAGCCATACGGGACAGGGTTACGAGCAGTACTTC. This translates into CASSHTGQGYEQYF.

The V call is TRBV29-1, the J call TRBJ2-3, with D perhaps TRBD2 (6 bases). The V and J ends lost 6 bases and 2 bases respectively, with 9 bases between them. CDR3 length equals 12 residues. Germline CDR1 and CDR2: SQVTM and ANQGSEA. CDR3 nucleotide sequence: TGCAGCGTAGCGGGTAACACAGATACGCAGTATTTT. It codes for CSVAGNTDTQYF.

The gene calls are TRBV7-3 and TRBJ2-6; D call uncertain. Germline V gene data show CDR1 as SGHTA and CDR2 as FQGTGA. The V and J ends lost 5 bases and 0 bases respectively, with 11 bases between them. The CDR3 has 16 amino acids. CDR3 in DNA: TGTGCCAGCAGCCCCGGGCTGTGCTCTGGGGCCAACGTCCTGACTTTC. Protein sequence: CASSPGLCSGANVLTF.

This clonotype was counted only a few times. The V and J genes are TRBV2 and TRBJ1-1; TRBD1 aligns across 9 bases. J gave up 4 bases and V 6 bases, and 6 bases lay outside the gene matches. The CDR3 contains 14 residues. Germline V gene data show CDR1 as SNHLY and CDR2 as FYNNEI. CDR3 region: CASRDRGGFTEAFF. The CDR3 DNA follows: TGTGCCAGCAGGGACAGGGGTGGTTTCACTGAAGCTTTCTTT.

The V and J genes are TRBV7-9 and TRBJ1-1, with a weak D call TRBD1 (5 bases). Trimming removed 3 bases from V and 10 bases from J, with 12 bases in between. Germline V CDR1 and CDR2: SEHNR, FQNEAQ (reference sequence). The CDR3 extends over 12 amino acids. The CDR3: CASSLDIPGAFF. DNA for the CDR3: TGTGCCAGCAGCTTGGACATTCCCGGAGCTTTCTTT.

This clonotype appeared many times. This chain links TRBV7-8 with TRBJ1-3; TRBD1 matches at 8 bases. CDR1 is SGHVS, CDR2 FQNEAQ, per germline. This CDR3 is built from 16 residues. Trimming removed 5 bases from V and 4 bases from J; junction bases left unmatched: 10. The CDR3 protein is CASSAGQGIFGNTIYF. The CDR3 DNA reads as TGTGCCAGCAGCGCCGGACAGGGTATCTTCGGAAACACCATATATTTT.

The CDR3 DNA reads TGCGCCAGCAGTGAGTCGCGAGAGGAGCAGTACTTC. It codes for CASSESREEQYF. V usage is TRBV10-2 and J usage is TRBJ2-7, with unresolved D. The V end lost 0 bases, the J end lost 7 bases, and 7 bases lay between the germline ends. This CDR3 contains 12 residues. Per germline, CDR1 WSHSY and CDR2 SAAADI.

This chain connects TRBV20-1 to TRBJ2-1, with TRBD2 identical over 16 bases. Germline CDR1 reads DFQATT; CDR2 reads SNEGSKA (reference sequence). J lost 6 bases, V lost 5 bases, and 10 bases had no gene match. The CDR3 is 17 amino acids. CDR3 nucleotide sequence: TGCAGTGCTTTTGGGACTAGCGGGGGGGCCGGGGGCAATGAGCAGTTCTTC. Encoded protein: CSAFGTSGGAGGNEQFF.

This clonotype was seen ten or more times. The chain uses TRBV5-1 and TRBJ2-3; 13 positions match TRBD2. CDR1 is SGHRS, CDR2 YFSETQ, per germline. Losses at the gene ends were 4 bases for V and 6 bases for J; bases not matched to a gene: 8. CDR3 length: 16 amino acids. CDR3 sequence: CASSRGTSGAGDTQYF. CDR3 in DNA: TGCGCCAGCAGCCGAGGGACTAGCGGGGCCGGGGATACGCAGTATTTT.

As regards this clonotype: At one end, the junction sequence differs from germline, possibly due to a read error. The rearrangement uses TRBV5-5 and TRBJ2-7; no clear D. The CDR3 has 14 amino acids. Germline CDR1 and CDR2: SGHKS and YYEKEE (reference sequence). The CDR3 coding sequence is TGCGCCAGCAGCAACGAGCTGACCTCCTACGTGCAGTACTTC. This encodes CASSNELTSYVQYF. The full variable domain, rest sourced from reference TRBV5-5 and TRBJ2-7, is DAGVTQSPTHLIKTRGQQVTLRCSPISGHKSVSWYQQVLGQGPQFIFQYYEKEERGRGNFPDRFSARQFPNYSSELNVNALLLGDSALYLCASSNELTSYVQYFGPGTRLTVT.

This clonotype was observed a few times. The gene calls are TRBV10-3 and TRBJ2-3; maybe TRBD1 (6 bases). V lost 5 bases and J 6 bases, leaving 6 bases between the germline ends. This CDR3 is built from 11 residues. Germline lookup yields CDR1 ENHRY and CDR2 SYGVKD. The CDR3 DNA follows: TGTGCCATCAGTCAGGGGGATACGCAGTATTTT. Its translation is CAISQGDTQYF.

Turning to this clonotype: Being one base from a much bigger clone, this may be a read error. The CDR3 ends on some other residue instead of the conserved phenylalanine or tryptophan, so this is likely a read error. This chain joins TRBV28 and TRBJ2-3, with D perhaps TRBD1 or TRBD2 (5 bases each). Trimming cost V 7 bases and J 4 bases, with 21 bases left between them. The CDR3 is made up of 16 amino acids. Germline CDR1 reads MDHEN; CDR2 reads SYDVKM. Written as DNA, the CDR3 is TGTGCCAGCACCTCGCACCGGGACGTTTGGGCAGATACGCAGTATCTT. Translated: CASTSHRDVWADTQYL.

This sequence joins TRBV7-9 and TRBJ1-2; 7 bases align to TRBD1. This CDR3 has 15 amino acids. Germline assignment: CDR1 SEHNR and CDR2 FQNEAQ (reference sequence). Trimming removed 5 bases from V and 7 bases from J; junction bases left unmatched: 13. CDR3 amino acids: CASSPFDREVSGYTF. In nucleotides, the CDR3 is TGTGCCAGCAGCCCTTTTGACAGGGAGGTTAGTGGCTACACCTTC. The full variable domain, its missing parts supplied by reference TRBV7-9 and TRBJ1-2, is DTGVSQNPRHKITKRGQNVTFRCDPISEHNRLYWYRQTLGQGPEFLTYFQNEAQLEKSRLLSDRFSAERPKGSFSTLEIQRTEQGDSAMYLCASSPFDREVSGYTFGSGTRLTVV.

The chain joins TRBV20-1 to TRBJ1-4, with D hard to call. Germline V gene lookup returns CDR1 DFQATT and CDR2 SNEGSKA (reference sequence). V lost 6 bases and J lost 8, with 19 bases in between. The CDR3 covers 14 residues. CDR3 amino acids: CSAPPHGSGEKLFF. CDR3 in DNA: TGCAGTGCCCCCCCACATGGCTCAGGAGAAAAACTGTTTTTT.

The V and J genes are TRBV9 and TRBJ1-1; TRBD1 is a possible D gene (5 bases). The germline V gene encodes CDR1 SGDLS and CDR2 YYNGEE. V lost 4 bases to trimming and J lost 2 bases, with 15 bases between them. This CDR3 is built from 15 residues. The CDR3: CASSRGLGFNTEAFF. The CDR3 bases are TGTGCCAGCAGCCGGGGCCTAGGGTTTAACACTGAAGCTTTCTTT.

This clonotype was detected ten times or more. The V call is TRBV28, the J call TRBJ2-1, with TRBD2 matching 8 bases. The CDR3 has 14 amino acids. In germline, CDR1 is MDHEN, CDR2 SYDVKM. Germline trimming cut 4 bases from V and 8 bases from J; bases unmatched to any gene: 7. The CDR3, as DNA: TGTGCCAGCAGTTCGGGGGGGAGAGGGTATGAGCAGTTCTTC. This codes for CASSSGGRGYEQFF.

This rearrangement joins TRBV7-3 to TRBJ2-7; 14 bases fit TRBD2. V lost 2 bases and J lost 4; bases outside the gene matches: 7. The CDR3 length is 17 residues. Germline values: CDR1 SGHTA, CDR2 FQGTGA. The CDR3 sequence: CASSLGGTSGRGYEQYF. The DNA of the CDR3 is TGTGCCAGCAGCTTAGGGGGGACTAGCGGGAGAGGGTACGAGCAGTACTTC.

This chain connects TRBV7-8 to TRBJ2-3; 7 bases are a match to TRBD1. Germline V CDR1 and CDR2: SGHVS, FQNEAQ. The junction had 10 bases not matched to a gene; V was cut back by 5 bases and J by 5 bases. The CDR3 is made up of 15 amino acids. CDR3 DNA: TGTGCCAGCAGCAGAACCGGGACAGTGGGAGATACGCAGTATTTT. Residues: CASSRTGTVGDTQYF.

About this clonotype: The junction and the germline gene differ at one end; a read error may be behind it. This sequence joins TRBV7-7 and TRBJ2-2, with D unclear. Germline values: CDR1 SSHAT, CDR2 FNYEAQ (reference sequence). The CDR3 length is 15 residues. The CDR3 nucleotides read TGTGCTAGCAGCCTAACCCTCCCATACACCGGGGAGCTGTTTTTT. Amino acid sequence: CASSLTLPYTGELFF.

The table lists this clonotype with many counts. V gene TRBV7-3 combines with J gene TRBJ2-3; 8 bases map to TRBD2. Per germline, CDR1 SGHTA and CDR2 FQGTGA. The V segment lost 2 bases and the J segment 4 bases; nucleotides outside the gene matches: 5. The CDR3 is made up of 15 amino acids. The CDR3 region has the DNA TGTGCCAGCAGCTTACGGGGACTAGTCCCAGATACGCAGTATTTT. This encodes CASSLRGLVPDTQYF.

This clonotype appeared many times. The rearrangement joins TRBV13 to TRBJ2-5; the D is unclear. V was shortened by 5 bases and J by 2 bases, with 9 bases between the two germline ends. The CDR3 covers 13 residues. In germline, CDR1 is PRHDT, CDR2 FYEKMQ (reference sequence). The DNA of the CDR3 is TGTGCCAGCAGCCCCAGAGTACAAGAGACCCAGTACTTC. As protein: CASSPRVQETQYF.

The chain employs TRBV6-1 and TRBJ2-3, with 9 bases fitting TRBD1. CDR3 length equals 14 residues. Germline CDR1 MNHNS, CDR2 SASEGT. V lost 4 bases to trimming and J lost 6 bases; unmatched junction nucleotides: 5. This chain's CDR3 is CASSVRDRADTQYF. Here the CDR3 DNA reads TGTGCCAGCAGTGTCCGGGACAGGGCCGATACGCAGTATTTT.

In DNA form, the CDR3 reads TGTGCCAGCAGCCCGATGCCCGGGACGCCCGGGGAGCTGTTTTTT. It specifies CASSPMPGTPGELFF. The chain has TRBV7-6 and TRBJ2-2; TRBD1 or TRBD2 may be the D gene (5 bases each). Trimming cost V 5 bases and J 6 bases, with 16 bases left between them. Germline CDR1 SGHVS, CDR2 FNYEAQ. The CDR3 covers 15 residues.

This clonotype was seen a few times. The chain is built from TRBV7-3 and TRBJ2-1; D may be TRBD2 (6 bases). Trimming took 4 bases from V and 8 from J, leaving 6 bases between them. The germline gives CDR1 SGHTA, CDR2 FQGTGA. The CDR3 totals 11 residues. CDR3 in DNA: TGTGCCAGCAGCTCGGGGGATGAGCAGTTCTTC. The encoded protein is CASSSGDEQFF.

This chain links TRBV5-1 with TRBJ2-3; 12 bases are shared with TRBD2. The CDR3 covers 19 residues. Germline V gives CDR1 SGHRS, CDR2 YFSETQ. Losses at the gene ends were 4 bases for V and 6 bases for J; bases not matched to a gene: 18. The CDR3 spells CASSPAGGLAGRAGDTQYF. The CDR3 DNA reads TGCGCCAGCAGCCCAGCTGGGGGACTAGCGGGTAGGGCCGGTGATACGCAGTATTTT.

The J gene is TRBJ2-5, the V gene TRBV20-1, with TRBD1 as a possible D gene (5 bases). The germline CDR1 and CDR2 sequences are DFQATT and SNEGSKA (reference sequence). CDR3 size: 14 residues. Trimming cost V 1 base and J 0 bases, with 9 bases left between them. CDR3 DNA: TGCAGTGCTAGAGCCCGACAGTACCAAGAGACCCAGTACTTC. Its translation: CSARARQYQETQYF.